This T cell receptor beta chain was recovered during a study of shared clonotypes between healthy human individuals. General study results and limits: What naive subsets generally showed was a larger estimated richness than memory subsets showed.

Produced via immunoSEQ multiplex PCR; TCRdb's table is partial and in-frame only. Here the sample spans millions of clones, more than 85% being singletons. Note on this clone: The target antigen is unknown.

Naive CD8 cells, CD45RO-negative and positively selected for CCR7, excluded terminally differentiated effector memory CD45RA+ cells. Recent vaccinations or acute infections were absent in the healthy HIV-negative adult donors. Among the donors, all were Caucasian adults who lived in Nashville, Tennessee. The V gene end was trimmed by 0 bases and the J gene end by 4 bases; junction bases not matched to a gene: 6. The CDR3 spans 16 residues. Germline V gene data show CDR1 as SGDLS and CDR2 as YYNGEE. The material sequenced was naive CD8+ T cells from PBMCs. The genes are TRBV9 and TRBJ2-1; 8 bases are a match to TRBD2. The receptor was isolated from a young man in good health. Some clones in this sample may be carry-over from other donors' samples. CDR3 DNA: TGTGCCAGCAGCGTAGATATTAGCGGGACTTACAATGAGCAGTTCTTC. Amino acid sequence: CASSVDISGTYNEQFF.